This T cell receptor beta chain was profiled in a study of cytomegalovirus exposure and HLA in healthy donors. Study observations and caveats: Altogether, 150 to 200 TCR beta chains were recorded as cytomegalovirus-associated. TCR association rates varied by HLA locus in a later analysis, with DRB1 highest and HLA-C lowest. No immune exposure information besides CMV serostatus was available.

PCR employed 60 Vbeta and 13 Jbeta primers. Clones were sequenced by immunoSEQ multiplex PCR, and TCRdb holds only the in-frame ones, with some missing. The sample holds under 200,000 clones; 70% to 80% are singletons and the top ten take 14%. A remark on this clone: Its specificity is not known.

Germline V gene data show CDR1 as SGHNT and CDR2 as YYREEE (reference sequence). The CDR3 totals 16 residues. V was cut by 5 bases and J by 2 bases, with 19 bases left in between. Sequencing input: PBMCs. This chain uses TRBV5-4 with TRBJ2-5; tentative D call: TRBD1 (6 bases). The sequence derives from a woman in her 30s in good health and CMV-seropositive. The CDR3 bases are TGTGCCAGCAGTAGAGCAGGGGACGACGCTCAAGAGACCCAGTACTTC. It yields the protein CASSRAGDDAQETQYF.